The next 32 T cell receptor beta chains were all read from a single sample in a study of identifying expanded T cells in peripheral blood. Some clones are missing from TCRdb's copy, which holds only in-frame ones; the method was immunoSEQ multiplex PCR. The table has more than 50,000 clones, over 80% seen once. Sequencing was done on a sample of blood. Receptor source: a person between 18 and 75 years old in good health.

The chain carries TRBV11-3 and TRBJ2-3; TRBD1 or TRBD2 may be the D gene (5 bases each). The germline gives CDR1 SGHNT, CDR2 YENEEA. V was shortened by 1 base and J by 4 bases, with 21 bases between the two germline ends. This CDR3 has 18 amino acids. The CDR3 DNA sequence: TGTGCCAGCAGCTTAGCGGGGACCCGAGTCCGAGGGCCAGATACGCAGTATTTT. Translation: CASSLAGTRVRGPDTQYF.

The J gene is TRBJ2-2, the V gene TRBV6-5; no reliable D call. This CDR3 has 14 residues. With 0 bases removed from V and 4 bases from J, the gap between germline ends came to 6 bases. Germline V gene data show CDR1 as MNHEY and CDR2 as SVGAGI. This CDR3 is CASSYSSRTGELFF. The CDR3 DNA reads as TGTGCCAGCAGTTACTCCAGTCGCACCGGGGAGCTGTTTTTT.

The DNA for the CDR3 is TGTGCCAGCAGTCCGGGACCGAAGAACACTGAAGCTTTCTTT. Its translation is CASSPGPKNTEAFF. The V and J genes are TRBV2 and TRBJ1-1; D is perhaps TRBD1 (5 bases). This CDR3 has 14 amino acids. Germline V lookup: CDR1 SNHLY, CDR2 FYNNEI. V was trimmed by 5 bases and J by 1 base, leaving 11 bases between them.

The rearrangement joins TRBV30 to TRBJ1-6; no clear D gene. The CDR3 loop spans 14 amino acids. Germline lookup yields CDR1 GTSNPN and CDR2 SVGIG (reference sequence). The germline V and J ends were trimmed by 3 bases and 6 bases, with 12 bases remaining between them. The CDR3 nucleotides are TGTGCCTGGAGCCCCGGACTACCTAATTCACCCCTCCACTTT. It yields the protein CAWSPGLPNSPLHF.

The gene calls are TRBV7-9 and TRBJ2-1; no reliable D call. Germline V gene lookup returns CDR1 SEHNR and CDR2 FQNEAQ (reference sequence). V dropped 5 bases and J dropped 7 bases, with 18 bases sitting between them. This CDR3 is 15 amino acids long. The CDR3 protein is CASSHPWNRINEQFF. As DNA, the CDR3 is TGTGCCAGCAGCCACCCATGGAATAGAATTAATGAGCAGTTCTTC.

The chain couples TRBV9 to TRBJ2-3, with D unclear. The CDR3 contains 14 residues. Germline loops: CDR1 SGDLS, CDR2 YYNGEE. The V end lost 0 bases, the J end lost 2 bases, and 7 bases lay between the germline ends. The CDR3 coding sequence is TGTGCCAGCAGCGTAGCAGCACACACAGATACGCAGTATTTT. Amino acids: CASSVAAHTDTQYF.

The chain is built from TRBV15 and TRBJ1-1; possible D gene TRBD1, 6 bases. Germline V gene lookup returns CDR1 LNHNV and CDR2 YYDKDF (reference sequence). Trimming stripped 1 base from V and 1 base from J, with 10 bases between. The CDR3 covers 15 residues. This CDR3 reads CATSRAQGKNTEAFF. The CDR3 DNA is TGTGCCACCAGCAGAGCCCAGGGGAAGAACACTGAAGCTTTCTTT.

The chain is built from TRBV2 and TRBJ2-2, with D unresolved. The CDR3 runs 12 residues. Germline CDR1 is SNHLY and CDR2 is FYNNEI. V was shortened by 4 bases and J by 5 bases, with 5 bases between the two germline ends. This CDR3 reads CASSVQTGELFF. For the CDR3, the DNA is TGTGCCAGCAGTGTTCAGACCGGGGAGCTGTTTTTT.

The chain joins TRBV20-1 to TRBJ1-3, with no clear D. The CDR3 extends over 11 amino acids. Trimming pared 4 bases from V and 12 bases from J, leaving 13 bases between. CDR1 is DFQATT, CDR2 SNEGSKA, per germline (reference sequence). In DNA, the CDR3 is TGCAGTGCTAAGGAGAACTCGGGCATATATTTT. It encodes CSAKENSGIYF.

The J gene is TRBJ1-2, the V gene TRBV6-4; D uncertain. Germline CDR1 and CDR2: MRHNA and SNTAGT. Trimming stripped 5 bases from V and 4 bases from J, with 11 bases between. The CDR3 length is 13 residues. The CDR3 coding sequence is TGTGCCAGCAGTCAAGACGGTTTCTATGGCTACACCTTC. Residues: CASSQDGFYGYTF.

The rearrangement links TRBV14 to TRBJ1-2; D not resolved. The germline V gene has CDR1 SGHDN and CDR2 FVKESK. The CDR3 extends over 13 amino acids. V was cut by 3 bases and J by 4 bases, with 9 bases left in between. The CDR3 DNA reads as TGTGCCAGCAGCCAGGGGTCTGGCTATGGCTACACCTTC. Protein: CASSQGSGYGYTF.

This clone has just one count. The chain is built from TRBV30 and TRBJ2-6, with D unresolved. The V gene's germline CDR1 is GTSNPN and CDR2 SVGIG (reference sequence). The CDR3 extends over 17 amino acids. V lost 2 bases and J 4 bases, leaving 18 bases between the germline ends. CDR3 nucleotide sequence: TGTGCCTGGAGTCCTTCATCCCAATTGGGGGGGGCCAACGTCCTGACTTTC. Translating gives CAWSPSSQLGGANVLTF.

The chain is built from TRBV19 and TRBJ2-7, with TRBD2 matching 8 bases. CDR3 size: 13 residues. The germline gives CDR1 LNHDA, CDR2 SQIVND (reference sequence). The V segment lost 6 bases and the J segment 5 bases; nucleotides outside the gene matches: 6. DNA for the CDR3: TGTGCCAGTAGCGGTATGCGGGGGGACGAGCAGTACTTC. It codes for CASSGMRGDEQYF. The variable domain in full, with the rest retrieved from reference TRBV19 and TRBJ2-7, is DGGITQSPKYLFRKEGQNVTLSCEQNLNHDAMYWYRQDPGQGLRLIYYSQIVNDFQKGDIAEGYSVSREKKESFPLTVTSAQKNPTAFYLCASSGMRGDEQYFGPGTRLTVT.

V is TRBV7-2 and J is TRBJ2-1, with 7 bases lining up with TRBD2. With 1 base clipped from V and 4 bases from J, the junction kept 7 bases outside the gene matches. Germline V gene sequence: CDR1 SGHTA, CDR2 FQGNSA. The CDR3 runs 16 residues. Here the CDR3 DNA reads TGTGCCAGCAGCTTAGTGGTAGGAGCGGGATACAATGAGCAGTTCTTC. Translation gives CASSLVVGAGYNEQFF.

J is TRBJ2-3 and V is TRBV5-1; tentatively, D is TRBD2 (7 bases). Trimming took off 5 bases at V and 4 bases at J, with 11 bases between the two ends. There are 13 residues in the CDR3. CDR1 is SGHRS, CDR2 YFSETQ, per germline. CDR3 sequence: CASSGGGSDTQYF. The CDR3 DNA is TGCGCCAGCAGTGGCGGGGGCTCAGATACGCAGTATTTT.

The chain recombines TRBV6-1 with TRBJ2-6; D call uncertain. Trimming pared 0 bases from V and 2 bases from J, leaving 8 bases between. Germline V gene sequence: CDR1 MNHNS, CDR2 SASEGT. The CDR3 runs 16 residues. CDR3 amino acids: CASSEAGDTGANVLTF. The CDR3 nucleotides are TGTGCCAGCAGTGAAGCGGGTGACACTGGGGCCAACGTCCTGACTTTC.

The V and J genes are TRBV15 and TRBJ1-5; D possibly corresponds to TRBD1 (6 bases). From germline, CDR1 is LNHNV and CDR2 YYDKDF (reference sequence). Trimming took 1 base from V and 4 from J, leaving 8 bases between them. The CDR3 has 14 residues. The CDR3 spells CATSRGGQNQPQHF. In nucleotides, the CDR3 is TGTGCCACCAGCAGAGGTGGACAGAATCAGCCCCAGCATTTT.

This chain uses TRBV9 with TRBJ2-2; no reliable D call. Trimming removed 2 bases from V and 6 bases from J, with 8 bases in between. The V gene's germline CDR1 is SGDLS and CDR2 YYNGEE. The CDR3 extends over 13 amino acids. DNA of the CDR3: TGTGCCAGCAGCGTCGGGTCCGCCGGGGAGCTGTTTTTT. Protein product: CASSVGSAGELFF.

The chain has TRBV29-1 and TRBJ1-1; unclear D gene. With 7 bases removed from V and 2 bases from J, the gap between germline ends came to 8 bases. The CDR3 contains 11 residues. CDR1 is SQVTM and CDR2 is ANQGSEA in the germline V gene. The CDR3 region has the DNA TGCAGCGCCCAATTAAACACTGAAGCTTTCTTT. Translation gives CSAQLNTEAFF. Based on the CDR3 plus reference TRBV29-1 and TRBJ1-1, the full variable domain is SAVISQKPSRDICQRGTSLTIQCQVDSQVTMMFWYRQQPGQSLTLIATANQGSEATYESGFVIDKFPISRPNLTFSTLTVSNMSPEDSSIYLCSAQLNTEAFFGQGTRLTVV.

The V and J genes are TRBV11-2 and TRBJ2-7, with 12 nucleotides matching TRBD2. From germline, CDR1 is SGHAT and CDR2 FQNNGV. The length of the CDR3 is 16 residues. V trimming: 1 base; J trimming: 5 bases; junction bases outside the gene matches: 6. CDR3 protein: CASSLGRLAGVNEQYF. The DNA for the CDR3 is TGTGCCAGCAGCTTAGGTCGACTAGCGGGAGTTAACGAGCAGTACTTC. The full variable domain, in which reference TRBV11-2 and TRBJ2-7 provide the parts outside the CDR3, is EAGVAQSPRYKIIEKRQSVAFWCNPISGHATLYWYQQILGQGPKLLIQFQNNGVVDDSQLPKDRFSAERLKGVDSTLKIQPAKLEDSAVYLCASSLGRLAGVNEQYFGPGTRLTVT.

The V and J genes are TRBV6-5 and TRBJ2-7; TRBD2 might be the D (6 bases). V was trimmed by 5 bases and J by 4 bases, leaving 9 bases between them. Germline V lookup: CDR1 MNHEY, CDR2 SVGAGI. There are 12 residues in the CDR3. CDR3: CASSNREYEQYF. The CDR3 region has the DNA TGTGCCAGCAGTAACCGGGAGTACGAGCAGTACTTC.

This clone was counted a single time. The J gene is TRBJ1-3, the V gene TRBV28; no clear D gene. This CDR3 contains 15 residues. V was trimmed by 6 bases and J by 2 bases, leaving 14 bases between them. Germline loops: CDR1 MDHEN, CDR2 SYDVKM. CDR3 amino acids: CASSARRNTGNTIYF. The CDR3 DNA follows: TGTGCCAGCAGCGCCAGGAGGAACACTGGAAACACCATATATTTT.

The V call is TRBV19, the J call TRBJ1-2; tentative D call: TRBD1 (5 bases). The CDR3 extends over 11 amino acids. V was trimmed by 5 bases and J by 6 bases, leaving 7 bases between them. Germline CDR1 reads LNHDA; CDR2 reads SQIVND (reference sequence). The chain's CDR3 is CASSVRDGYTF. For the CDR3, the DNA is TGTGCCAGTAGTGTCAGGGATGGCTACACCTTC.

CDR3 sequence reads: CASSLTGSNNEQFF. Written as DNA, the CDR3 is TGTGCCAGCAGCTTAACCGGGTCAAACAATGAGCAGTTCTTC. The chain recombines TRBV11-2 with TRBJ2-1; D is ambiguous. Trimming pared 2 bases from V and 5 bases from J, leaving 10 bases between. Looked up from germline, CDR1 is SGHAT and CDR2 is FQNNGV. This CDR3 region has 14 residues.

This sequence joins TRBV18 and TRBJ1-1; 7 nucleotides line up with TRBD1. The J segment lost 1 base and the V segment lost 4 bases, leaving 9 bases of the junction unmatched. The V gene's germline CDR1 is KGHSH and CDR2 LQKENI. CDR3 length: 16 residues. As DNA, the CDR3 is TGTGCCAGCTCACGGTTACGGACAGGAGGGAACACTGAAGCTTTCTTT. Translated, it gives CASSRLRTGGNTEAFF. The variable domain in full, completed from reference TRBV18 and TRBJ1-1, reads NAGVMQNPRHLVRRRGQEARLRCSPMKGHSHVYWYRQLPEEGLKFMVYLQKENIIDESGMPKERFSAEFPKEGPSILRIQQVVRGDSAAYFCASSRLRTGGNTEAFFGQGTRLTVV.

A few counts support this clone. V and J are TRBV2 and TRBJ1-6; D is ambiguous. Germline assignment: CDR1 SNHLY and CDR2 FYNNEI. The CDR3 length is 14 residues. V lost 9 bases and J 1 base, leaving 10 bases between the germline ends. CDR3 sequence: CASRMGSYNSPLHF. DNA for the CDR3: TGTGCCAGTCGGATGGGGTCCTATAATTCACCCCTCCACTTT.

This rearrangement joins TRBV5-4 to TRBJ2-1; 9 nucleotides line up with TRBD2. V shed 1 base and J 6 bases; nucleotides not matched to a gene: 8. Germline values: CDR1 SGHNT, CDR2 YYREEE (reference sequence). The CDR3 covers 16 residues. CDR3 sequence (DNA): TGTGCCAGCAGCTTGACCACTAGCGGGCTTTTCAATGAGCAGTTCTTC. As protein: CASSLTTSGLFNEQFF. The variable domain in full, completed from reference TRBV5-4 and TRBJ2-1, reads ETGVTQSPTHLIKTRGQQVTLRCSSQSGHNTVSWYQQALGQGPQFIFQYYREEENGRGNFPPRFSGLQFPNYSSELNVNALELDDSALYLCASSLTTSGLFNEQFFGPGTRLTVL.

The chain employs TRBV5-1 and TRBJ2-2; tentatively, D is TRBD1 (6 bases). Germline CDR1 SGHRS, CDR2 YFSETQ. V lost 0 bases to trimming and J lost 6 bases, with 12 bases between them. This CDR3 contains 15 residues. CDR3 sequence (DNA): TGCGCCAGCAGCTTGGTCAGGGGTAATCCCGGGGAGCTGTTTTTT. Its translation: CASSLVRGNPGELFF.

J is TRBJ2-3 and V is TRBV28; TRBD1 might be the D (5 bases). V was cut by 6 bases and J by 1 base, with 8 bases left in between. Germline V gives CDR1 MDHEN, CDR2 SYDVKM. CDR3 length: 13 amino acids. The CDR3 bases are TGTGCCAGCAGCGACAGTCGCACAGATACGCAGTATTTT. It specifies CASSDSRTDTQYF. Combining the CDR3 with reference TRBV28 and TRBJ2-3 gives the whole variable domain DVKVTQSSRYLVKRTGEKVFLECVQDMDHENMFWYRQDPGLGLRLIYFSYDVKMKEKGDIPEGYSVSREKKERFSLILESASTNQTSMYLCASSDSRTDTQYFGPGTRLTVL.

The chain has TRBV6-5 and TRBJ2-7; 11 positions agree with TRBD1. The germline CDR1 and CDR2 sequences are MNHEY and SVGAGI. CDR3 length: 15 residues. The junction had 3 bases not matched to a gene; V was cut back by 2 bases and J by 3 bases. CDR3 sequence reads: CASSYGGTGGYEQYF. The DNA for the CDR3 is TGTGCCAGCAGTTACGGCGGGACAGGGGGCTACGAGCAGTACTTC.

This clone appeared a single time. This chain joins TRBV4-2 and TRBJ2-7; no clear D. V was clipped by 0 bases and J by 7 bases, with 7 bases between them. This CDR3 has 12 residues. CDR1 and CDR2 (germline): LGHNA, YNFKEQ. The CDR3 sequence is CASSQDPGEQYF. The CDR3 DNA sequence: TGTGCCAGCAGCCAAGATCCCGGGGAGCAGTACTTC.

On this clone itself: The junction does not match germline at one end; this may be a read error. V is TRBV5-6 and J is TRBJ2-5, with 11 bases lining up with TRBD2. The CDR3 runs 12 residues. Looked up from germline, CDR1 is SGHDT and CDR2 is YYEEEE. The CDR3 protein is CASSVGTSGWDF. In DNA, the CDR3 is TGTGCCAGCAGCGTCGGGACTAGCGGCTGGGACTTC.